A single sample is the source of the 32 T cell receptor beta chains below, sequenced in a study of breast tumors, draining lymph nodes, adjacent tissues. One entry per CDR3 protein results from TCRdb running MiXCR on the multiplex PCR reads. The data contain roughly 86,000 distinct CDR3 sequences, approximately 19% of them seen just once; the ten biggest clones take up 2% to 2.5%. Samples came from axillary lymph nodes draining the breast cancer. The source material was axillary lymph node tissue. Receptors originate from a female donor with breast cancer. Some clones in this sample may be carry-over from other donors' samples.

This clonotype has a count of ten or more. The V gene is TRBV5-6, the J gene TRBJ2-7, with TRBD2 matching 8 bases. The CDR3 sequence is 15 residues long. CDR1 is SGHDT, CDR2 YYEEEE, per germline. With V trimmed by 1 base and J by 5 bases, 8 bases remained unmatched. The CDR3 here is CASSLRSGRSHEQYF. In nucleotides, the CDR3 is TGTGCCAGCAGCTTGAGGAGCGGGAGATCCCACGAGCAGTACTTC. The variable domain in full, with the rest retrieved from reference TRBV5-6 and TRBJ2-7, is DAGVTQSPTHLIKTRGQQVTLRCSPKSGHDTVSWYQQALGQGPQFIFQYYEEEERQRGNFPDRFSGHQFPNYSSELNVNALLLGDSALYLCASSLRSGRSHEQYFGPGTRLTVT.

This clonotype was recorded at least ten times. V and J are TRBV7-2 and TRBJ2-7; the D is unclear. Trimming shortened V by 0 bases and J by 9 bases, and 18 bases separated the two germline ends. The CDR3 sequence is 15 residues long. CDR1 is SGHTA and CDR2 is FQGNSA in the germline V gene. The CDR3 sequence is CASSLAVNQFAGQYF. CDR3 in DNA: TGTGCCAGCAGCTTAGCGGTGAACCAGTTCGCCGGGCAGTACTTC.

This clonotype was detected ten times or more. The gene calls are TRBV7-2 and TRBJ2-5; the match to TRBD2 covers 8 bases. This CDR3 region has 13 residues. Unmatched junction bases numbered 0, after V lost 1 base and J lost 5 bases. Germline CDR1 and CDR2: SGHTA and FQGNSA. The CDR3 here is CASSLGGGETQYF. The CDR3 coding sequence is TGTGCCAGCAGCTTAGGCGGGGGGGAGACCCAGTACTTC. The whole variable domain, filled in from reference TRBV7-2 and TRBJ2-5, reads GAGVSQSPSNKVTEKGKDVELRCDPISGHTALYWYRQSLGQGLEFLIYFQGNSAPDKSGLPSDRFSAERTGGSVSTLTIQRTQQEDSAVYLCASSLGGGETQYFGPGTRLLVL.

This clonotype was observed at least ten times. This chain connects TRBV7-3 to TRBJ2-2, with D perhaps TRBD1 or TRBD2 (5 bases each). V lost 5 bases and J 1 base, leaving 11 bases between the germline ends. The length of the CDR3 is 15 residues. Germline V gives CDR1 SGHTA, CDR2 FQGTGA. Here the CDR3 DNA reads TGTGCCAGCAGCCCAGGTGGGGGGAACACCGGGGAGCTGTTTTTT. Translation: CASSPGGGNTGELFF.

This clonotype was seen repeatedly, ten times or more. V usage is TRBV11-2 and J usage is TRBJ2-1, with D uncertain. The V end lost 0 bases, the J end lost 8 bases, and 11 bases lay between the germline ends. CDR1 SGHAT and CDR2 FQNNGV come from the germline V gene. CDR3 length: 14 residues. CDR3 region: CASSLDWGVDEQFF. The CDR3, as DNA: TGTGCCAGCAGCTTAGATTGGGGTGTCGATGAGCAGTTCTTC.

Turning to this clonotype: An end of the junction differs from the germline gene, which may be a read error. The rearrangement links TRBV3-1 to TRBJ2-2; D is possibly TRBD2 (5 bases). The germline CDR1 and CDR2 sequences are LGHDT and YNNKEL (reference sequence). The CDR3 covers 14 residues. The CDR3 is CASGISANTGELSF. The CDR3 DNA sequence: TGTGCCAGCGGGATTAGCGCCAACACCGGGGAGCTGTCTTTT.

This clonotype was seen at least ten times. This chain connects TRBV3-1 to TRBJ1-4; 7 bases are shared with TRBD1. This CDR3 comprises 14 residues. V shed 3 bases, J shed 8 bases, and the junction held 6 bases outside the gene matches. Germline V gene lookup returns CDR1 LGHDT and CDR2 YNNKEL (reference sequence). Written as DNA, the CDR3 is TGTGCCAGCAGCCACACAGGGGACGGAGAAAAACTGTTTTTT. The encoded protein is CASSHTGDGEKLFF.

This clonotype was detected many times. The genes are TRBV20-1 and TRBJ2-3; the D gene is possibly TRBD2 (7 bases). The CDR3 has 13 amino acids. Germline values: CDR1 DFQATT, CDR2 SNEGSKA (reference sequence). V lost 4 bases and J lost 7, with 15 bases in between. CDR3 residues: CSAMRSGTYTQYF. CDR3 nucleotide sequence: TGCAGTGCTATGAGAAGCGGGACATATACGCAGTATTTT.

As for this clonotype: A much larger clone sits a single nucleotide away, making a read error possible. In nucleotides, the CDR3 is TGTTCCGCGTCGGGGACAGGGGAAAACACCATATATTTT. Its translation: CSASGTGENTIYF. The genes are TRBV7-9 and TRBJ1-3; 10 nucleotides line up with TRBD1. CDR1 is SEHNR and CDR2 is FQNEAQ in the germline V gene (reference sequence). The CDR3 totals 13 residues. The full variable domain, completed using reference TRBV7-9 and TRBJ1-3, is DTGVSQNPRHKITKRGQNVTFRCDPISEHNRLYWYRQTLGQGPEFLTYFQNEAQLEKSRLLSDRFSAERPKGSFSTLEIQRTEQGDSAMYLCSASGTGENTIYFGEGSWLTVV.

This clonotype was counted at least ten times. The chain links TRBV2 to TRBJ2-2; the match to TRBD2 covers 9 bases. V was clipped by 4 bases and J by 7 bases; unmatched bases: 7. The germline CDR1 and CDR2 sequences are SNHLY and FYNNEI. The CDR3 length is 15 residues. The CDR3 loop reads CASSVSSGKGGELFF. The DNA of the CDR3 is TGTGCCAGCAGTGTATCTAGCGGGAAGGGCGGGGAGCTGTTTTTT. The entire variable domain, with the rest obtained from reference TRBV2 and TRBJ2-2, is as follows: EPEVTQTPSHQVTQMGQEVILRCVPISNHLYFYWYRQILGQKVEFLVSFYNNEISEKSEIFDDQFSVERPDGSNFTLKIRSTKLEDSAMYFCASSVSSGKGGELFFGEGSRLTVL.

This clonotype was recorded many times. V gene TRBV6-5 combines with J gene TRBJ2-7, with D maybe TRBD2 (5 bases). There are 14 residues in the CDR3. The germline V and J ends were trimmed by 5 bases and 3 bases, with 14 bases remaining between them. From germline, CDR1 is MNHEY and CDR2 SVGAGI. CDR3 amino acids: CASSHIRRDYEQYF. The CDR3 bases are TGTGCCAGCAGTCACATTCGACGGGACTACGAGCAGTACTTC.

This clonotype has ten or more counts. The CDR3 loop reads CASSLSGAPYEQYF. The CDR3 DNA is TGTGCCAGCAGCTTGTCAGGGGCCCCCTACGAGCAGTACTTC. This rearrangement joins TRBV7-2 to TRBJ2-7, with TRBD1 as a possible D gene (6 bases). With 3 bases removed from V and 2 bases from J, the gap between germline ends came to 11 bases. This CDR3 has 14 residues. The germline gives CDR1 SGHTA, CDR2 FQGNSA.

Regarding this clonotype: Being one base from a much bigger clone, this may be a read error. The rearrangement links TRBV6-1 to TRBJ1-4; D uncertain. The CDR3 contains 14 residues. Trimming removed 7 bases at V and 6 bases at J, with 15 bases between. Germline CDR1 is MNHNS and CDR2 is SASEGT. The CDR3 reads CASTLDGSDEKLFF. The DNA of the CDR3 is TGTGCCAGCACCTTGGATGGGTCTGATGAAAAACTGTTTTTT.

The table lists this clonotype with many counts. This chain links TRBV2 with TRBJ2-7; TRBD1 or TRBD2 may be the D gene (6 bases each). The CDR3 runs to 13 residues. Trimming cost V 5 bases and J 9 bases, with 17 bases left between them. CDR1 and CDR2 from the germline V gene are SNHLY and FYNNEI. The DNA of the CDR3 is TGTGCCAGCAGTACAGGGCGGGGCCTAGGGCAGTACTTC. Its translation is CASSTGRGLGQYF.

This clonotype was seen ten or more times. CDR3 residues: CSAQPRDAYEQYF. As DNA, the CDR3 is TGCAGTGCTCAACCCCGGGACGCCTACGAGCAGTACTTC. The chain uses TRBV20-1 and TRBJ2-7; tentatively, D is TRBD1 or TRBD2 (5 bases each). V dropped 5 bases and J dropped 2 bases, with 13 bases sitting between them. From germline, CDR1 is DFQATT and CDR2 SNEGSKA (reference sequence). The CDR3 is 13 amino acids.

Details on this clonotype: A read error is possible here, since a much larger clone lies one base away. The chain couples TRBV20-1 to TRBJ2-1; D tentatively fits TRBD1 or TRBD2 (9 bases each). The germline CDR1 and CDR2 sequences are DFQATT and SNEGSKA (reference sequence). CDR3 length: 17 amino acids. Trimming left V 3 bases short and J 4 bases short, with 22 bases between. The CDR3 loop reads CSARDRGSGGPYNEQFF. CDR3 nucleotides: TGCAGTGCTAGGGACAGGGGAAGCGGGGGGCCATACAATGAGCAGTTCTTC.

This clonotype was observed at least ten times. The CDR3 coding sequence is TGTGCCAGCAGTTTAGGACAGACAGATACGCAGTATTTT. Amino acids: CASSLGQTDTQYF. The chain has TRBV12-3 or TRBV12-4 and TRBJ2-3; maybe TRBD1 (5 bases). V was trimmed by 1 base and J by 3 bases, leaving 5 bases between them. This CDR3 contains 13 residues.

The sample holds many counts of this clonotype. This chain links TRBV4-3 with TRBJ2-1; D might be TRBD1 (6 bases). Trimming stripped 0 bases from V and 1 base from J, with 7 bases between. The length of the CDR3 is 15 residues. Germline-derived CDR1 and CDR2 are LGHNA and YSLEER. CDR3 in amino acids: CASSQDTGSYNEQFF. The CDR3 coding sequence is TGCGCCAGCAGCCAAGATACAGGGTCCTACAATGAGCAGTTCTTC.

This clonotype has at least ten counts. The chain carries TRBV6-6 and TRBJ2-2; D is ambiguous. Germline CDR1 is MNHNY and CDR2 is SVGAGI (reference sequence). The germline V and J ends were trimmed by 8 bases and 6 bases, with 22 bases remaining between them. CDR3 length: 16 amino acids. CDR3 protein: CASVVGIPERSGELFF. CDR3 coding DNA: TGTGCCAGCGTTGTGGGAATCCCCGAGAGGTCCGGGGAGCTGTTTTTT.

In this sample, this clonotype turned up many times. The CDR3, as DNA: TGCGCCAGCAGCCAGGCCTCTCCCGGGACAGGAGGGACCCAGTACTTC. This translates into CASSQASPGTGGTQYF. The chain is built from TRBV4-1 and TRBJ2-5, with 8 bases lining up with TRBD1. This CDR3 comprises 16 residues. Per germline, CDR1 MGHRA and CDR2 YSYEKL. Trimming removed 3 bases from V and 7 bases from J; junction bases left unmatched: 13.

At least ten counts were recorded for this clonotype. The chain is built from TRBV20-1 and TRBJ1-6; 7 positions match TRBD1. There are 14 residues in the CDR3. After removal of 0 bases from V and 9 bases from J, the junction contained 5 bases not matched to a gene. Germline-derived CDR1 and CDR2 are DFQATT and SNEGSKA (reference sequence). As DNA, the CDR3 is TGCAGTGCTAGAGATGGGACAGTGTCTTCACCCCTCCACTTT. Translation gives CSARDGTVSSPLHF.

Many counts were recorded for this clonotype. The chain couples TRBV14 to TRBJ2-7; D is unresolved. The V gene lost 2 bases and the J gene lost 7 bases, with 6 bases spanning the gap. From germline, CDR1 is SGHDN and CDR2 FVKESK. There are 11 residues in the CDR3. The CDR3 nucleotides read TGTGCCAGCAGCCAAACAGTTGAGCAGTACTTC. Translation gives CASSQTVEQYF.

This clonotype was detected many times. The gene calls are TRBV7-2 and TRBJ1-6; no firm D call. The germline gives CDR1 SGHTA, CDR2 FQGNSA. The CDR3 contains 17 residues. Trimming removed 5 bases from V and 0 bases from J, with 14 bases in between. The CDR3 loop reads CASSADFPSSYNSPLHF. CDR3 in DNA: TGTGCCAGCAGCGCGGACTTCCCGAGCTCCTATAATTCACCCCTCCACTTT.

This clonotype was counted between two and nine times. The chain is built from TRBV30 and TRBJ1-3; D uncertain. The CDR3 runs 14 residues. Per the germline V gene, CDR1 is GTSNPN and CDR2 is SVGIG (reference sequence). V lost 0 bases and J 1 base, leaving 7 bases between the germline ends. The CDR3 protein is CAWSVAVSGNTIYF. CDR3 nucleotides: TGTGCCTGGAGTGTTGCCGTTTCTGGAAACACCATATATTTT. Full variable domain (rest looked up from reference TRBV30 and TRBJ1-3): SQTIHQWPATLVQPVGSPLSLECTVEGTSNPNLYWYRQAAGRGLQLLFYSVGIGQISSEVPQNLSASRPQDRQFILSSKKLLLSDSGFYLCAWSVAVSGNTIYFGEGSWLTVV.

At least ten counts were recorded for this clonotype. The genes are TRBV7-8 and TRBJ2-5; 7 nucleotides agree with TRBD2. This CDR3 contains 14 residues. The germline gives CDR1 SGHVS, CDR2 FQNEAQ. V lost 2 bases to trimming and J lost 2 bases; unmatched junction nucleotides: 2. The CDR3 spells CASSLSSGQETQYF. CDR3 sequence (DNA): TGTGCCAGCAGCTTATCTAGCGGTCAAGAGACCCAGTACTTC. Using reference TRBV7-8 and TRBJ2-5 for the parts outside the CDR3, the full variable domain is GAGVSQSPRYKVAKRGQDVALRCDPISGHVSLFWYQQALGQGPEFLTYFQNEAQLDKSGLPSDRFFAERPEGSVSTLKIQRTQQEDSAVYLCASSLSSGQETQYFGPGTRLLVL.

This clonotype has more than one count but fewer than ten. The V and J genes are TRBV28 and TRBJ1-5; no definite D call. Germline V gives CDR1 MDHEN, CDR2 SYDVKM. The CDR3 is 14 amino acids. The V gene lost 4 bases and the J gene lost 2 bases, with 9 bases spanning the gap. This chain's CDR3 is CASSSPEGNQPQHF. The DNA for the CDR3 is TGTGCCAGCAGTTCCCCCGAGGGCAATCAGCCCCAGCATTTT.

This clonotype has a count of ten or more. The chain joins TRBV19 to TRBJ2-7; D is ambiguous. The CDR3 spans 13 residues. Germline V gene data show CDR1 as LNHDA and CDR2 as SQIVND (reference sequence). Deletions cut 1 base from V and 2 bases from J, with 6 bases between. CDR3 DNA: TGTGCCAGTAGTATAGGTCTCACCTACGAGCAGTACTTC. Protein sequence: CASSIGLTYEQYF.

This clonotype was counted many times. The chain joins TRBV7-2 to TRBJ2-1, with 13 bases identical to TRBD2. V shed 0 bases and J 5 bases; nucleotides not matched to a gene: 7. CDR1 is SGHTA, CDR2 FQGNSA, per germline. The length of the CDR3 is 18 residues. The CDR3 region is CASSLAGLAGVRNNEQFF. CDR3 sequence (DNA): TGTGCCAGCAGCTTAGCAGGACTAGCGGGAGTTCGCAACAATGAGCAGTTCTTC.

This clonotype was seen at least ten times. This sequence joins TRBV6-5 and TRBJ1-4, with D maybe TRBD1 (6 bases). Germline values: CDR1 MNHEY, CDR2 SVGAGI. V gave up 6 bases and J gave up 1 base, with 9 bases separating them. The CDR3 covers 14 residues. As DNA, the CDR3 is TGTGCCAGCAGCCGGGGGCGAACTAATGAAAAACTGTTTTTT. Encoded protein: CASSRGRTNEKLFF.

At least ten counts were recorded for this clonotype. The V gene is TRBV7-6, the J gene TRBJ2-1; no clear D gene. This CDR3 region has 12 residues. The V gene lost 1 base and the J gene lost 8 bases, with 6 bases spanning the gap. Germline values: CDR1 SGHVS, CDR2 FNYEAQ. The CDR3 bases are TGTGCCAGCAGCTTAGGGGGTGATGAGCAGTTCTTC. Its translation: CASSLGGDEQFF.

This clonotype was counted between two and nine times. The chain uses TRBV28 and TRBJ1-2, with D perhaps matching TRBD1 (5 bases). The CDR3 totals 17 residues. CDR1 is MDHEN and CDR2 is SYDVKM in the germline V gene. Deletions cut 7 bases from V and 3 bases from J, with 24 bases between. The CDR3 loop is CASTTMVLTGAYYGYTF. The DNA for the CDR3 is TGTGCCAGCACCACGATGGTTCTTACCGGGGCGTACTATGGCTACACCTTC.

V and J are TRBV10-3 and TRBJ1-1; 11 bases match TRBD1. Germline V gene lookup returns CDR1 ENHRY and CDR2 SYGVKD. CDR3 length equals 14 residues. Germline trimming cut 7 bases from V and 4 bases from J; bases unmatched to any gene: 5. CDR3 protein: CAITDRGRGTEAFF. Written as DNA, the CDR3 is TGTGCCATCACGGACAGGGGGCGAGGCACTGAAGCTTTCTTT.